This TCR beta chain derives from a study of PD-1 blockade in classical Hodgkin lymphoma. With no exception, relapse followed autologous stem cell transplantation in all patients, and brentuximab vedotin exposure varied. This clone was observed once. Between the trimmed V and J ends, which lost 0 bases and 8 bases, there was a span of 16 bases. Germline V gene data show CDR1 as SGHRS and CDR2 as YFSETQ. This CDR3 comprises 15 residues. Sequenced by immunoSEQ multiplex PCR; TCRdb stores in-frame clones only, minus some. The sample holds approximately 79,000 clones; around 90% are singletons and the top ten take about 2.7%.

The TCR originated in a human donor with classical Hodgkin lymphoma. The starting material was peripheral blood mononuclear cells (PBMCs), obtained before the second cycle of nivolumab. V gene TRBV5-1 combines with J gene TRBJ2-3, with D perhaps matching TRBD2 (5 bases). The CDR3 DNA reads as TGCGCCAGCAGCTTGGCCCGGACTTCCGAATCTACGCAGTATTTT. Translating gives CASSLARTSESTQYF.